This T cell receptor beta chain was recovered during a study of OX40 agonist ivuxolimab in advanced cancers. For the study at large: Dose-escalation cases comprised hepatocellular carcinoma, melanoma, renal cell or head and neck cancer. General observations from the study: Low levels of normalized T-cell clonal expansion also appeared in some nonresponders.

Using immunoSEQ multiplex PCR, the repertoire was profiled, and TCRdb retains in-frame clones only, with some absent. The sample yields over 35,000 clones, roughly 90% seen once. Concerning this clone itself: Its antigen is still unknown.

Germline loops: CDR1 SGDLS, CDR2 YYNGEE. The CDR3 is 16 residues long. The J segment lost 7 bases and the V segment lost 0 bases, leaving 8 bases of the junction unmatched. This material consisted of CD4+ or CD8+ T cells sorted from blood, taken in a trial of the OX40 agonist ivuxolimab. The chain combines TRBV9 with TRBJ2-7; 12 nucleotides match TRBD1. This TCR derives from an adult with an advanced solid tumor such as melanoma, head and neck, liver or kidney cancer. CDR3 in amino acids: CASSVDWDRGRQEQYF. The CDR3 region has the DNA TGTGCCAGCAGCGTAGACTGGGACAGGGGGCGTCAAGAGCAGTACTTC.